This T cell receptor (beta chain) is from a study of blood T cell repertoires in COVID-19. This clone was recorded only once. Study processing details: Estimates of nucleated cell counts were drawn from the amplification of reference gene primers. Some clones are missing from TCRdb's copy, which holds only in-frame ones; the method was immunoSEQ multiplex PCR. V and J calls and clone size are given by that table; D and trimming were obtained from the DNA. The sample lists some 200,000 clones; around nine tenths were seen once. Unmatched junction bases numbered 9, after V lost 4 bases and J lost 8 bases. The CDR3 contains 15 residues. Per the germline V gene, CDR1 is SGHRS and CDR2 is YFSETQ.

The chain joins TRBV5-1 to TRBJ2-2; 9 bases agree with TRBD1. This receptor was obtained from a man aged 35 to 55 with active or convalescent COVID-19. Sequencing was carried out using peripheral blood. CDR3 bases: TGCGCCAGCAGCGCCTCCGGGACAGGGTTTGGGGAGCTGTTTTTT. This encodes CASSASGTGFGELFF.